This T cell receptor beta chain derives from a study of shared clonotypes between healthy human individuals. V was pared by 5 bases and J by 1 base, with 11 bases of the junction left unmatched. The germline gives CDR1 SEHNR, CDR2 FQNEAQ (reference sequence). This CDR3 region has 17 residues. The protocol was immunoSEQ multiplex PCR, while the TCRdb copy is restricted to in-frame clones and leaves out a portion. The sample has roughly 2,500,000 clones, over 85% seen once. Source material: naive CD4+ T cells from PBMCs. Specified subset: CD45RA+ positively selected. This chain joins TRBV7-9 and TRBJ2-1; the match to TRBD2 covers 7 bases. The receptor comes from a man in his late teens or twenties in good health. Some clones in this sample may be carry-over from other donors' samples. CDR3 DNA: TGTGCCAGCAGCCCCCGCGAGGGGAGGGAGTCCTACAATGAGCAGTTCTTC. This translates into CASSPREGRESYNEQFF.